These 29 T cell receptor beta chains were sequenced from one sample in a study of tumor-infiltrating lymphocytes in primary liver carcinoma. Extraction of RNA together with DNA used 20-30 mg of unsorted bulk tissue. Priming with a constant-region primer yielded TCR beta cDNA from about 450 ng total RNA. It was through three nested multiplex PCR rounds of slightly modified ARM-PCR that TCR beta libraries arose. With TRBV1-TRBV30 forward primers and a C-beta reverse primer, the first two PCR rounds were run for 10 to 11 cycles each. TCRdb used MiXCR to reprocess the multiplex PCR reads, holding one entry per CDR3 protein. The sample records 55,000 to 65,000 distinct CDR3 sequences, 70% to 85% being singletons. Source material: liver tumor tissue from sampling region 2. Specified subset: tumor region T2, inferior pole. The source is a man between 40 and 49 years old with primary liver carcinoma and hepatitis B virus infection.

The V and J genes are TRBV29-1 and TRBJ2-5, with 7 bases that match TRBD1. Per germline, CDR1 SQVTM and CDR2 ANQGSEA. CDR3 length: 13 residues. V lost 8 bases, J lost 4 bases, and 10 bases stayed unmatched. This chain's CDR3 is CSCIQGTAETQYF. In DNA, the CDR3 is TGCAGCTGCATACAGGGGACGGCAGAGACCCAGTACTTC.

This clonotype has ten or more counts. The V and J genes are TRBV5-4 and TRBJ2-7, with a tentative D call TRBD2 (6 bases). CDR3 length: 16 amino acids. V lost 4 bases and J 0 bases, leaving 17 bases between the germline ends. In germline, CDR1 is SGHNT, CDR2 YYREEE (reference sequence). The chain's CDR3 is CASSVAGRRSSYEQYF. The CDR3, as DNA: TGTGCCAGCAGCGTGGCGGGACGGAGGAGCTCCTACGAGCAGTACTTC. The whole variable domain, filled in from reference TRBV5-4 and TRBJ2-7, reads ETGVTQSPTHLIKTRGQQVTLRCSSQSGHNTVSWYQQALGQGPQFIFQYYREEENGRGNFPPRFSGLQFPNYSSELNVNALELDDSALYLCASSVAGRRSSYEQYFGPGTRLTVT.

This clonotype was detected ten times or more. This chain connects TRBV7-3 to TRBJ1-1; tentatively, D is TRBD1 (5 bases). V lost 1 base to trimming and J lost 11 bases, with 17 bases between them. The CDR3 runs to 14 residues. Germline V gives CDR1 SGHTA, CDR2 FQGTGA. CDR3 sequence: CASSLRRPIGGAFF. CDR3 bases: TGTGCCAGCAGCTTAAGGAGACCGATTGGGGGGGCTTTCTTT.

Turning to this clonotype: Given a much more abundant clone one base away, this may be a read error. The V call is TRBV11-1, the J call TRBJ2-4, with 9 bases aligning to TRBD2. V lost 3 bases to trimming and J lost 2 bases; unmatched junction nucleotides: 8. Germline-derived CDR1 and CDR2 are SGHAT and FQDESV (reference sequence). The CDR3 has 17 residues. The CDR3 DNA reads TGTGCCAGCAGCTTTCCTTGGACTAGCGCGACCAAAAACATTCAGTACTTC. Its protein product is CASSFPWTSATKNIQYF. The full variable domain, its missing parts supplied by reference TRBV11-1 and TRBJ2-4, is EAEVAQSPRYKITEKSQAVAFWCDPISGHATLYWYRQILGQGPELLVQFQDESVVDDSQLPKDRFSAERLKGVDSTLKIQPAELGDSAMYLCASSFPWTSATKNIQYFGAGTRLSVL.

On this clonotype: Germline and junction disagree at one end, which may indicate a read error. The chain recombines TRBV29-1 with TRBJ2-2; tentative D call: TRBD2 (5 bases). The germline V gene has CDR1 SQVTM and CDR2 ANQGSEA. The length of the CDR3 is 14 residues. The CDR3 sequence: CSVSGPGNSGELFF. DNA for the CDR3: TGCAGCGTTTCCGGGCCGGGGAACTCCGGGGAACTGTTTTTT.

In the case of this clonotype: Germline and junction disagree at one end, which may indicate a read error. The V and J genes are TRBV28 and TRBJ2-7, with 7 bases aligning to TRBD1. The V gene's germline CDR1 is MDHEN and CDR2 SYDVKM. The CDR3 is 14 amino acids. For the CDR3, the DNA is TGTGCCAGCTCTAGGCGAGGGGGCTCCCACGAGCAGTACTTC. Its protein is CASSRRGGSHEQYF.

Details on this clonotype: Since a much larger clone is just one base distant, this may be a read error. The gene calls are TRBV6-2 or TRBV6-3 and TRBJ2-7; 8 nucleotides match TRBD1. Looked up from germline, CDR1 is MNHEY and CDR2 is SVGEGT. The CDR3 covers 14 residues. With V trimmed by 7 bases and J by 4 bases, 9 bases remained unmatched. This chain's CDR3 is CASIPPDREYEQYF. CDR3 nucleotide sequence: TGTGCCAGCATCCCGCCGGACAGGGAGTACGAGCAGTACTTC.

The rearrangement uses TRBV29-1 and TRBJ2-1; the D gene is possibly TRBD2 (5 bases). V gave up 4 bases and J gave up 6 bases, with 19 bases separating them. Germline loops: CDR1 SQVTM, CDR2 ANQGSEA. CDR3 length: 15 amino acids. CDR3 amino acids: CSVAVPEGVFNEQFF. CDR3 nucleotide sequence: TGCAGCGTTGCCGTCCCAGAGGGTGTCTTCAATGAGCAGTTCTTC.

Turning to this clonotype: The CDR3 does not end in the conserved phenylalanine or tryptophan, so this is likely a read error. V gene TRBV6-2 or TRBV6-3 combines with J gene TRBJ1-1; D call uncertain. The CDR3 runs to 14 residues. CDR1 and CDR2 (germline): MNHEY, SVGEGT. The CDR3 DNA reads TGTGCCACCAGTTACTGGTTGGGCTCCACTGAAGCTTTCCTT. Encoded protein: CATSYWLGSTEAFL.

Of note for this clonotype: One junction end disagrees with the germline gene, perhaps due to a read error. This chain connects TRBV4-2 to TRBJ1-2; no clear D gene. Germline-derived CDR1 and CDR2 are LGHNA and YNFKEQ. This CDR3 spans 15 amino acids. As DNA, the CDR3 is TGTGCCAGCAGCCAAGATGTGGGCAGAGGTGGTGGCTACACGTTC. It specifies CASSQDVGRGGGYTF.

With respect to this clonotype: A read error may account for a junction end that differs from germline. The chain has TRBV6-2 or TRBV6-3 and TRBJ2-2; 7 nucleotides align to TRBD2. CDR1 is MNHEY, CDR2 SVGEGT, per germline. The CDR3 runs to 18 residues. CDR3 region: CASSDIGTRLANTGELFF. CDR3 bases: TGTGCCAGCAGCGACATAGGGACTCGACTAGCCAACACCGGGGAGTTGTTTTTT.

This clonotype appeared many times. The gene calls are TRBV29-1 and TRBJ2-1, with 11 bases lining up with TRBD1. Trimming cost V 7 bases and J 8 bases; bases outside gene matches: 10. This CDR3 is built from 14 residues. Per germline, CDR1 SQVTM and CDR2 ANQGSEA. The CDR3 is CSGLPGQGVDEQFF. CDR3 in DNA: TGCAGCGGATTGCCGGGACAGGGGGTGGATGAGCAGTTCTTC.

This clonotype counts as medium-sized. The CDR3 loop reads CASSFGLDTQYF. The DNA for the CDR3 is TGTGCCAGCAGCTTTGGACTCGATACGCAGTATTTT. The J gene is TRBJ2-3, the V gene TRBV5-5; D is perhaps TRBD2 (5 bases). The CDR3 covers 12 residues. Deletions cut 2 bases from V and 6 bases from J, with 7 bases between. Looked up from germline, CDR1 is SGHKS and CDR2 is YYEKEE (reference sequence). Full variable domain (missing parts from reference TRBV5-5 and TRBJ2-3): DAGVTQSPTHLIKTRGQQVTLRCSPISGHKSVSWYQQVLGQGPQFIFQYYEKEERGRGNFPDRFSARQFPNYSSELNVNALLLGDSALYLCASSFGLDTQYFGPGTRLTVL.

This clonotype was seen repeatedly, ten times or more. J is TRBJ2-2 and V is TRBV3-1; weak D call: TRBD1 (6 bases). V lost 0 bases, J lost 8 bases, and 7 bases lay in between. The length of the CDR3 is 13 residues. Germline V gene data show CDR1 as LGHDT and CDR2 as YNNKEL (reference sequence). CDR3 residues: CASSQDQGGELFF. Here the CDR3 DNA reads TGTGCCAGCAGCCAAGATCAGGGGGGGGAGCTGTTTTTT.

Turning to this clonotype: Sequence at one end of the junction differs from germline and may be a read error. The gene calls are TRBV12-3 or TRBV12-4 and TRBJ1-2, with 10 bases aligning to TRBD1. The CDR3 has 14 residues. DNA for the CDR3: TGTGCCAGCAGTTTGACAGGGGGCAACTTTGGCTATACCTTC. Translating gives CASSLTGGNFGYTF.

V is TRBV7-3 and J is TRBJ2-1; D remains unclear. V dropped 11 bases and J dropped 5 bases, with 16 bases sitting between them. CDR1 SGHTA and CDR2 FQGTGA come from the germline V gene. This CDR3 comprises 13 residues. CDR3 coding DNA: TGTGCCGGTAGCAAAAACGGTGACAATGAGCAGTTCTTC. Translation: CAGSKNGDNEQFF.

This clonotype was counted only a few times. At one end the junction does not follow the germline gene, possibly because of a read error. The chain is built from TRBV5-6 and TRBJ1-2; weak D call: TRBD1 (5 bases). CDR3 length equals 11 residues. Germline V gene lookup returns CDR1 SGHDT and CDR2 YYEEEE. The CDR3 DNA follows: TGTGCCAGCAGCTCGGGGGAAGGCTACACATTC. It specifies CASSSGEGYTF.

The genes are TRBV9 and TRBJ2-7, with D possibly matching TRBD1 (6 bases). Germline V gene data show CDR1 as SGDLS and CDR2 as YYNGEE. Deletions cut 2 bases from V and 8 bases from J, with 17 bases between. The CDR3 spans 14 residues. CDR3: CASSVGTRDYKQYF. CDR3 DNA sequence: TGTGCCAGCAGCGTCGGGACACGTGATTACAAGCAGTACTTC.

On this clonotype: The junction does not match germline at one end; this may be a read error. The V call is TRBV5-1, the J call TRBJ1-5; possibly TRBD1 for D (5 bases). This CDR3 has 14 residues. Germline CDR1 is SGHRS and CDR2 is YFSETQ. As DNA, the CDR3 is TGCGCTAGCAACTTGTCAGGGAACAATCAGCACCAGCATTTT. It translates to CASNLSGNNQHQHF.

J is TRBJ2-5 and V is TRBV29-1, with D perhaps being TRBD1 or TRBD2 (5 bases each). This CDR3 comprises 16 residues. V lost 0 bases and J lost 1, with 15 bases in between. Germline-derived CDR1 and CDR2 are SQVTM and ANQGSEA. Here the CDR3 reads CSVEDEYGTVQETQYF. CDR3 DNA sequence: TGCAGCGTTGAAGACGAATACGGGACGGTCCAAGAGACCCAGTACTTC.

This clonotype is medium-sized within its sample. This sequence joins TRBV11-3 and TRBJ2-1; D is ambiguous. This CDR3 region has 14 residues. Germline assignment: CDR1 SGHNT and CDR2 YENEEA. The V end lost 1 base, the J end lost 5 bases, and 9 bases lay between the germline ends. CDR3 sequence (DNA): TGTGCCAGCAGCTTAGGCGTCTCGAACAATGAGCAGTTCTTC. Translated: CASSLGVSNNEQFF. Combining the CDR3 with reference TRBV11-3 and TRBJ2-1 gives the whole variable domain EAGVVQSPRYKIIEKKQPVAFWCNPISGHNTLYWYLQNLGQGPELLIRYENEEAVDDSQLPKDRFSAERLKGVDSTLKIQPAELGDSAVYLCASSLGVSNNEQFFGPGTRLTVL.

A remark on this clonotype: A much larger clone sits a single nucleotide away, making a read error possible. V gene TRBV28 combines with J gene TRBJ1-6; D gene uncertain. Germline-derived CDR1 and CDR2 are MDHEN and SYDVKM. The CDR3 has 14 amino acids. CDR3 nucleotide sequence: TGTGCCAGCAGTTTGGATTTGGATAATTCACCCATCCACTTT. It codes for CASSLDLDNSPIHF.

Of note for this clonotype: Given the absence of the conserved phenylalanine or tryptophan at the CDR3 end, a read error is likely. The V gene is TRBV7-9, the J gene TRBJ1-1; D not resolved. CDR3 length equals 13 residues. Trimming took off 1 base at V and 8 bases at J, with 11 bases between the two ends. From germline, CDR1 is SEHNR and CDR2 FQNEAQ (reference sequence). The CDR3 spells CASSLGAGSEAFL. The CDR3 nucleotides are TGTGCCAGCAGCTTAGGGGCGGGCTCCGAAGCTTTCCTA.

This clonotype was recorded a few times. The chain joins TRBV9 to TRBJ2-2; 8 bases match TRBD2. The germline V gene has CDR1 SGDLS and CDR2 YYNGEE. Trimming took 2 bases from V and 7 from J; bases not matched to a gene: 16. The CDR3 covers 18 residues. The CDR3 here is CASSVLLGSGGRVGELFF. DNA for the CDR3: TGTGCCAGCAGCGTCCTCCTAGGGAGCGGGGGCCGGGTCGGGGAGCTGTTTTTT.

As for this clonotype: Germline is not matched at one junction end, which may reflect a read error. CDR3 residues: CSVEFVAELMDTLYF. CDR3 coding DNA: TGCAGCGTTGAATTTGTGGCAGAACTTATGGATACGCTGTATTTT. The chain is built from TRBV29-1 and TRBJ2-3; D not resolved. The CDR3 runs 15 residues. From germline, CDR1 is SQVTM and CDR2 ANQGSEA.

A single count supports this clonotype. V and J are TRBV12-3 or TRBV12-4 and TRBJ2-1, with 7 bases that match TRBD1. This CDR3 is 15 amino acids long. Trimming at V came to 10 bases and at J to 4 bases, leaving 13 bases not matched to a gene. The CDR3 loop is CANRRSGQPYNEQFF. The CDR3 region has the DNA TGTGCCAACAGGAGGTCGGGACAGCCATACAATGAGCAGTTCTTC.

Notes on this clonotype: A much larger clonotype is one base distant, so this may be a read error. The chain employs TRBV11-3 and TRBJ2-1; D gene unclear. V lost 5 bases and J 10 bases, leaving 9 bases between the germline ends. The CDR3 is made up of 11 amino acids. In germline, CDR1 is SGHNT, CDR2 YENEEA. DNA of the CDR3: TGTGCCAGCAGCAGCGTTGGCGAGCAGTTCTTC. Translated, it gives CASSSVGEQFF.

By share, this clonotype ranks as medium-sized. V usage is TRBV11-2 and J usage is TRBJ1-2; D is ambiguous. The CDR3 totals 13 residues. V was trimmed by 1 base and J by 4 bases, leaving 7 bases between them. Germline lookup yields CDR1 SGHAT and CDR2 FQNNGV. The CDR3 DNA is TGTGCCAGCAGCTTAGTGTCCGTCTATGGCTACACCTTC. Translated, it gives CASSLVSVYGYTF.

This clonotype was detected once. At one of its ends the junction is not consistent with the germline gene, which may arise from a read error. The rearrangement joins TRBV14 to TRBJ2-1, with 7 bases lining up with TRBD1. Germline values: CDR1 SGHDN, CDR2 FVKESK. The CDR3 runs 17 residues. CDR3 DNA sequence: TGTGCCAACAGCCAAGAGGGTCAGGGGACAGTGTACAATGAGCAGTTCTTC. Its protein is CANSQEGQGTVYNEQFF. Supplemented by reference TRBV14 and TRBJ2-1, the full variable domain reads EAGVTQFPSHSVIEKGQTVTLRCDPISGHDNLYWYRRVMGKEIKFLLHFVKESKQDESGMPNNRFLAERTGGTYSTLKVQPAELEDSGVYFCANSQEGQGTVYNEQFFGPGTRLTVL.